A single T cell receptor (beta chain) is shown here with its context. Measured with immunoSEQ multiplex PCR; TCRdb has only the in-frame clones, and not every one. The data show about 70,000 clones, less than 85% seen once. The data were taken from a study of T cell responses to AZD1222 COVID-19 vaccine. This clonotype was sampled from an adult in good health. The material was peripheral blood, obtained on day 0 of AZD1222 vaccination.

This chain's CDR3 is CASTGQVNNEQFF. The DNA of the CDR3 is TGTGCCAGCACTGGTCAGGTTAACAATGAGCAGTTCTTC. The chain couples TRBV2 to TRBJ2-1, with unresolved D. This CDR3 is 13 amino acids long. V was clipped by 7 bases and J by 5 bases, with 12 bases between them. Germline lookup yields CDR1 SNHLY and CDR2 FYNNEI.